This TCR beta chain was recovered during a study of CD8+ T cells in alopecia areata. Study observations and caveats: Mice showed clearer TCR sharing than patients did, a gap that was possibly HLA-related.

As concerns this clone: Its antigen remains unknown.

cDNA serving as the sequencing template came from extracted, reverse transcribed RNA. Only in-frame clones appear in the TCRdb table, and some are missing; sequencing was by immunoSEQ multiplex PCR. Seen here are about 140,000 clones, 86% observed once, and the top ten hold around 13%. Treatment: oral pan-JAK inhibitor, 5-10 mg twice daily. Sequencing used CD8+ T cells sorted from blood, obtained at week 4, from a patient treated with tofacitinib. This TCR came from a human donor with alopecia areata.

In DNA, the CDR3 is TGTGCCAGCATGGGACTTCAGGGAGAGACCCAGTACTTC. It specifies CASMGLQGETQYF. The chain recombines TRBV6-5 with TRBJ2-5; perhaps TRBD2 as D (6 bases). The CDR3 has 13 residues. V lost 7 bases and J lost 4, with 13 bases in between. CDR1 MNHEY and CDR2 SVGAGI come from the germline V gene.